The 22 T cell receptor beta chains below were found in one sample sequenced in a study of blood T cells in healthy people across ages. Then a second PCR, running about 6 to 12 cycles, was carried out with a sample-barcoded 5' primer and a J-beta primer mix. TCRdb analysed the 5' RACE reads with MiXCR anew, one entry per CDR3 protein. Of some 1.5 million distinct CDR3 sequences in the sample, about 30% were seen once. Sample: blood. The receptor source for this set is a woman in her 30s in good health.

This clonotype was counted a single time. At one boundary the junction diverges from the germline segment, which might be a read error. This sequence joins TRBV10-2 and TRBJ2-5; D ambiguous. Germline assignment: CDR1 WSHSY and CDR2 SAAADI. The CDR3 is 12 residues long. The CDR3 reads CASGNLQEAQYF. CDR3 DNA: TGCGCCAGCGGTAACCTCCAAGAGGCCCAGTACTTC.

This clonotype came up once. Given a much more abundant clone one base away, this may be a read error. The chain has TRBV15 and TRBJ2-5; 9 bases line up with TRBD1. The DNA end is more similar to TRBJ2-7, so the J call may be wrong. There are 15 residues in the CDR3. Germline assignment: CDR1 LNHNV and CDR2 YYDKDF (reference sequence). CDR3 region: CATSRPGQGCNEQYF. CDR3 DNA: TGTGCCACCAGCAGGCCGGGACAGGGTTGCAACGAGCAGTACTTC.

This clonotype was recorded at least ten times. V gene TRBV15 combines with J gene TRBJ2-3; D may match TRBD1 or TRBD2 (5 bases each). There are 14 residues in the CDR3. Trimming removed 3 bases from V and 0 bases from J, with 7 bases in between. Per germline, CDR1 LNHNV and CDR2 YYDKDF (reference sequence). The CDR3 DNA follows: TGTGCCACCAGCAGCCGGGACAGCACAGATACGCAGTATTTT. The encoded protein is CATSSRDSTDTQYF.

Concerning this clonotype: At one boundary the junction diverges from the germline segment, which might be a read error. The V call is TRBV7-2, the J call TRBJ2-1, with 7 bases that match TRBD1. Germline values: CDR1 SGHTA, CDR2 FQGNSA. There are 14 residues in the CDR3. CDR3 coding DNA: TGTGTCAGCAGCTTGACAGGGTCCTACAATGAGCAGTTCTTC. As protein: CVSSLTGSYNEQFF.

In regard to this clonotype: This clone may be a read error of a much larger clone one base away. CDR3 sequence reads: CASSPQAAGYEQYF. CDR3 in DNA: TGTGCCAGCAGCCCCCAGGCAGCGGGGTACGAGCAGTACTTC. The chain recombines TRBV7-2 with TRBJ2-7; 7 bases match TRBD2. In germline, CDR1 is SGHTA, CDR2 FQGNSA. J was trimmed by 4 bases and V by 5 bases; bases with no gene match: 8. The CDR3 sequence is 14 residues long.

This clonotype was seen repeatedly, ten times or more. CDR3 sequence: CASSTYEQYF. In DNA, the CDR3 is TGTGCCAGCAGTACCTACGAGCAGTACTTC. V gene TRBV6-1 combines with J gene TRBJ2-7; D is undetermined. The V gene's germline CDR1 is MNHNS and CDR2 SASEGT. The V end was cut by 5 bases, the J end by 2 bases, with 1 base between. The CDR3 length is 10 residues.

The J gene is TRBJ2-1, the V gene TRBV4-1, with a weak D call TRBD2 (7 bases). The V end was cut by 0 bases, the J end by 2 bases, with 11 bases between. This CDR3 contains 16 residues. Germline-derived CDR1 and CDR2 are MGHRA and YSYEKL. CDR3 residues: CASSQDEGGTYNEQFF. For the CDR3, the DNA is TGCGCCAGCAGCCAAGATGAGGGGGGGACCTACAATGAGCAGTTCTTC.

About this clonotype: A much larger clone differs from this one at a single base, so this may be a read error. This sequence joins TRBV5-6 and TRBJ2-7; D possibly corresponds to TRBD1 (6 bases). This CDR3 contains 14 residues. Germline CDR1 and CDR2: SGHDT and YYEEEE. Here the CDR3 reads CAGSFGTNSYEQYF. CDR3 coding DNA: TGTGCCGGCAGCTTCGGGACAAATTCCTACGAGCAGTACTTC.

The CDR3 DNA reads as TGCAGTGCTACGGGCCCCAATTACAATGAGCAGTTCTTC. Residues: CSATGPNYNEQFF. This sequence joins TRBV20-1 and TRBJ2-1; D remains ambiguous. V lost 4 bases, J lost 4 bases, and 11 bases lay in between. The germline CDR1 and CDR2 sequences are DFQATT and SNEGSKA (reference sequence). The CDR3 length is 13 residues.

The table lists this clonotype with a few counts. This chain joins TRBV6-6 and TRBJ2-5; a weak D match, TRBD2 (5 bases). This CDR3 contains 13 residues. The germline V gene has CDR1 MNHNY and CDR2 SVGAGI (reference sequence). Between the trimmed V and J ends, which lost 0 bases and 7 bases, there was a span of 9 bases. The CDR3 sequence is CASSYSPEGTQYF. The CDR3 DNA reads as TGTGCCAGCAGTTACTCTCCTGAGGGGACCCAGTACTTC.

This clonotype was found many times. The rearrangement links TRBV4-1 to TRBJ2-3; 10 bases are shared with TRBD2. V lost 2 bases, J lost 5 bases, and 13 bases stayed unmatched. Per germline, CDR1 MGHRA and CDR2 YSYEKL. The CDR3 consists of 18 residues. The CDR3 coding sequence is TGCGCCAGCAGCCAATACCAGCGGGAGGGCCGATATGGAGATACGCAGTATTTT. Its translation is CASSQYQREGRYGDTQYF.

The chain carries TRBV20-1 and TRBJ2-1; the D is unclear. Germline lookup yields CDR1 DFQATT and CDR2 SNEGSKA (reference sequence). The CDR3 is 8 residues long. V was cut by 0 bases and J by 15 bases, with 3 bases left in between. The CDR3 loop is CSAREGFF. The DNA of the CDR3 is TGCAGTGCTAGAGAGGGGTTCTTC.

The genes are TRBV6-1 and TRBJ1-5, with D possibly TRBD1 on 6 matching bases. Trimming stripped 11 bases from V and 3 bases from J, with 14 bases between. CDR1 is MNHNS, CDR2 SASEGT, per germline. The CDR3 is 13 residues long. The CDR3 nucleotides read TGTGCCTCGACAGGAAGCCTCAATCAGCCCCAGCATTTT. Amino acid sequence: CASTGSLNQPQHF.

As to this clonotype: Possible read error: a much larger clone is one base away. The chain uses TRBV11-1 and TRBJ2-1; maybe TRBD2 (5 bases). Trimming pared 2 bases from V and 6 bases from J, leaving 26 bases between. Per the germline V gene, CDR1 is SGHAT and CDR2 is FQDESV (reference sequence). The CDR3 covers 19 residues. CDR3 residues: CASSLSASSVATLRNEQFF. CDR3 nucleotides: TGTGCCAGCAGCTTATCCGCCTCCTCTGTAGCGACCCTTCGCAATGAGCAGTTCTTC. Filled out from reference TRBV11-1 and TRBJ2-1, the complete variable domain reads EAEVAQSPRYKITEKSQAVAFWCDPISGHATLYWYRQILGQGPELLVQFQDESVVDDSQLPKDRFSAERLKGVDSTLKIQPAELGDSAMYLCASSLSASSVATLRNEQFFGPGTRLTVL.

This clonotype was recorded at least ten times. The gene calls are TRBV5-5 and TRBJ1-1; D unresolved. V dropped 1 base and J dropped 1 base, with 2 bases sitting between them. Germline V gives CDR1 SGHKS, CDR2 YYEKEE (reference sequence). This CDR3 is built from 12 residues. CDR3 sequence (DNA): TGTGCCAGCAGCTTGAGGAACACTGAAGCTTTCTTT. This encodes CASSLRNTEAFF.

In this sample, this clonotype turned up a few times. The chain combines TRBV19 with TRBJ2-1; perhaps TRBD2 as D (6 bases). Germline V gene lookup returns CDR1 LNHDA and CDR2 SQIVND (reference sequence). V dropped 5 bases and J dropped 5 bases, with 19 bases sitting between them. The CDR3 has 16 residues. The CDR3 loop reads CASSRTAGITNNEQFF. CDR3 DNA sequence: TGTGCCAGTAGTCGTACCGCGGGGATAACCAACAATGAGCAGTTCTTC.

This clonotype was recorded at least ten times. The chain uses TRBV28 and TRBJ2-3; D not resolved. The CDR3 length is 13 residues. Trimming took off 8 bases at V and 7 bases at J, with 16 bases between the two ends. Germline CDR1 MDHEN, CDR2 SYDVKM. The chain's CDR3 is CASGAQSFNTQYF. The CDR3 bases are TGTGCCAGCGGAGCACAGAGTTTTAATACGCAGTATTTT.

This chain uses TRBV20-1 with TRBJ2-4; 8 positions match TRBD1. The CDR3 is 12 residues long. Germline CDR1 and CDR2: DFQATT and SNEGSKA (reference sequence). The V segment lost 2 bases and the J segment 15 bases; nucleotides outside the gene matches: 9. The CDR3 here is CSARKGQGQVYF. For the CDR3, the DNA is TGCAGTGCTAGAAAAGGTCAGGGACAGGTGTACTTC.

In this sample, this clonotype turned up many times. The V gene is TRBV28, the J gene TRBJ2-7; 9 bases map to TRBD1. Trimming removed 2 bases from V and 5 bases from J; junction bases left unmatched: 7. CDR1 and CDR2 from the germline V gene are MDHEN and SYDVKM. The CDR3 contains 15 residues. The CDR3 region has the DNA TGTGCCAGCAGTTTACGTGGACAGGGGAAGAACGAGCAGTACTTC. Translating it yields CASSLRGQGKNEQYF.

As regards this clonotype: This may be a read error, as it is one base from a much larger clone. The V gene is TRBV15, the J gene TRBJ2-1; the D is unclear. Per the germline V gene, CDR1 is LNHNV and CDR2 is YYDKDF (reference sequence). V dropped 1 base and J dropped 3 bases, with 7 bases sitting between them. The CDR3 sequence is 14 residues long. CDR3 nucleotide sequence: TGTGCCACCAGCAGAGGGAATGACTACAATGAGCAGTTCTTC. Translated, it gives CATSRGNDYNEQFF. Supplemented by reference TRBV15 and TRBJ2-1, the full variable domain reads DAMVIQNPRYQVTQFGKPVTLSCSQTLNHNVMYWYQQKSSQAPKLLFHYYDKDFNNEADTPDNFQSRRPNTSFCFLDIRSPGLGDTAMYLCATSRGNDYNEQFFGPGTRLTVL.

This clonotype has at least ten counts. A much larger clone lies one base from this, so it may be a read error. V is TRBV7-3 and J is TRBJ1-4, with D hard to call. The CDR3 consists of 13 residues. CDR1 is SGHTA and CDR2 is FQGTGA in the germline V gene. As DNA, the CDR3 is TGTGCCAGCAGCCCCGGGGTCAATGAAAAACGGTTTTTT. This sequence encodes CASSPGVNEKRFF.

This clonotype was counted only a few times. The chain carries TRBV9 and TRBJ1-2; D is ambiguous. The CDR3 consists of 15 residues. Between the trimmed V and J ends, which lost 3 bases and 7 bases, there was a span of 19 bases. Germline CDR1 reads SGDLS; CDR2 reads YYNGEE. CDR3 protein: CASSAYDVPISGYTF. The DNA of the CDR3 is TGTGCCAGCAGCGCTTACGACGTTCCCATTTCTGGCTACACCTTC.